This is a list of T cell receptor beta chains from one sample in a study of CD4 and CD8 cells across lung adenocarcinoma regions. TCRdb processed the PCR reads anew with MiXCR; each CDR3 protein has one entry. The table has tens of thousands of distinct CDR3 sequences, around half seen once. The sample was CD8+ T cells from the center of a lung tumor. The receptors stem from a female donor with lung adenocarcinoma. The CD4 and CD8 labels of this study may be unreliable. The CDR3 runs from the conserved cysteine through the conserved F or W. The order of the fields is J gene, V gene, D gene, clone size, CDR3 length, CDR3 DNA, CDR3 protein. D genes are given only for firm matches. Only part of the rows carry a size: once, few, many, or a class if the clone is expanded.

j_call: TRBJ2-4; v_call: TRBV27; d_call: NA; clone_size: NA; cdr3_length: 11; cdr3_nt: TGTGCGATCTGTGCCAAAAATACGCAGTACTTC; cdr3_aa: CAICAKNTQYF
j_call: TRBJ2-4; v_call: TRBV25-1; d_call: TRBD2; clone_size: NA; cdr3_length: 15; cdr3_nt: TGTGCCAGCAGTGAGGGGGGGGGAGCGAAAGATACTCAGTACTTC; cdr3_aa: CASSEGGGAKDTQYF
j_call: TRBJ2-3; v_call: TRBV5-1; d_call: NA; clone_size: few; cdr3_length: 13; cdr3_nt: TGCGCCAGCAGCACCCCCTCCACAGATACGCAGTATTTT; cdr3_aa: CASSTPSTDTQYF
j_call: TRBJ2-3; v_call: TRBV6-1; d_call: NA; clone_size: NA; cdr3_length: 12; cdr3_nt: TGTGCCAGCAGCAGTAGCACAGATACGCAGTATTTT; cdr3_aa: CASSSSTDTQYF
j_call: TRBJ1-1; v_call: TRBV27; d_call: NA; clone_size: few; cdr3_length: 13; cdr3_nt: TGTGCCAGCAGTTACGCCCTGAACACTGAAGCTTTCTTT; cdr3_aa: CASSYALNTEAFF
j_call: TRBJ2-1; v_call: TRBV7-2; d_call: NA; clone_size: few; cdr3_length: 15; cdr3_nt: TGTGCCAGCAGCTTAGTTCCGGGGTTGGACAATGAGCAGTTCTTC; cdr3_aa: CASSLVPGLDNEQFF
j_call: TRBJ2-5; v_call: TRBV27; d_call: NA; clone_size: NA; cdr3_length: 13; cdr3_nt: TGTGCCCGCAGAGGCCGTGTCGAAAAGACCCAGTACTTC; cdr3_aa: CARRGRVEKTQYF
j_call: TRBJ1-4; v_call: TRBV7-2; d_call: TRBD1; clone_size: NA; cdr3_length: 14; cdr3_nt: TGTGCCAGCAGCTCCCCGACAGGGTATGAAAAACTGTTTTTT; cdr3_aa: CASSSPTGYEKLFF
j_call: TRBJ2-1; v_call: TRBV28; d_call: TRBD1; clone_size: NA; cdr3_length: 19; cdr3_nt: TGTGCCAGCAGTTTATTCTGGACAGGGAAAGGTTTAAGCTACAATGAGCAGTTCTTC; cdr3_aa: CASSLFWTGKGLSYNEQFF
j_call: TRBJ2-5; v_call: TRBV10-1; d_call: TRBD2; clone_size: NA; cdr3_length: 16; cdr3_nt: TGCGCCAGCAGGGCCGGGGGGGGCCGTGACCAAGAGACCCAGTACTTC; cdr3_aa: CASRAGGGRDQETQYF
j_call: TRBJ2-5; v_call: TRBV6-5; d_call: NA; clone_size: NA; cdr3_length: 14; cdr3_nt: TGTGCCAGCAGTTACTCCGGTGGCCAAGAGACCCAGTACTTC; cdr3_aa: CASSYSGGQETQYF
j_call: TRBJ2-3; v_call: TRBV7-3; d_call: NA; clone_size: NA; cdr3_length: 15; cdr3_nt: TGTGCCAGCAGCTTGACCGGGGCCCAGGGGAATACGCAGTATTTT; cdr3_aa: CASSLTGAQGNTQYF
j_call: TRBJ2-4; v_call: TRBV6-1; d_call: TRBD1; clone_size: medium-sized; cdr3_length: 14; cdr3_nt: TGTGCCAGCAGTAAGGGGGACAGCCAAAACATTCAGTACTTC; cdr3_aa: CASSKGDSQNIQYF
j_call: TRBJ2-3; v_call: TRBV10-1; d_call: NA; clone_size: NA; cdr3_length: 13; cdr3_nt: TGCGCCACGGGACTGTTTGCCAAAAACATGCAGTATTTT; cdr3_aa: CATGLFAKNMQYF
j_call: TRBJ2-4; v_call: TRBV27; d_call: NA; clone_size: NA; cdr3_length: 13; cdr3_nt: TGTGCCAGCGGGGGGCGTGTAGAAAACATTCAGTACTTC; cdr3_aa: CASGGRVENIQYF
j_call: TRBJ1-1; v_call: TRBV6-5; d_call: TRBD1; clone_size: many; cdr3_length: 16; cdr3_nt: TGTGCCAGCCGGTACAGGGGTCAAAATCGTTTCACTGAAGCTTTCTTT; cdr3_aa: CASRYRGQNRFTEAFF
j_call: TRBJ2-5; v_call: TRBV7-3; d_call: NA; clone_size: NA; cdr3_length: 11; cdr3_nt: TGTGCCAGCAGCGAGGGGGAGACCCAGTACTTC; cdr3_aa: CASSEGETQYF
j_call: TRBJ2-1; v_call: TRBV28; d_call: TRBD2; clone_size: few; cdr3_length: 16; cdr3_nt: TGTGCCAGCAGTTCTCCACCGAGCGGGGGGGGGCATGAGCAGTTCTTC; cdr3_aa: CASSSPPSGGGHEQFF
j_call: TRBJ2-2; v_call: TRBV6-1; d_call: TRBD2; clone_size: few; cdr3_length: 15; cdr3_nt: TGTGCCAGCAGAAGACTAGCGGGTAACACCGGGGAGCTGTTTTTT; cdr3_aa: CASRRLAGNTGELFF
j_call: TRBJ2-2; v_call: TRBV6-1; d_call: TRBD1; clone_size: NA; cdr3_length: 14; cdr3_nt: TGTGCCAGCAGAACAGGGGGTTACACCGGGACGCAGTTTTTT; cdr3_aa: CASRTGGYTGTQFF
j_call: TRBJ2-5; v_call: TRBV6-1; d_call: TRBD2; clone_size: NA; cdr3_length: 15; cdr3_nt: TGTGCCAGCAGTCCCACGGGACTAGGCGCCAGTGAGCAGTACTTC; cdr3_aa: CASSPTGLGASEQYF
j_call: TRBJ1-2; v_call: TRBV6-1; d_call: NA; clone_size: once; cdr3_length: 14; cdr3_nt: TGTGCCAGCAGTGAACAGGGCAGCGTCTATGGCTACACCTTC; cdr3_aa: CASSEQGSVYGYTF
j_call: TRBJ2-4; v_call: TRBV27; d_call: NA; clone_size: many; cdr3_length: 15; cdr3_nt: TGTGCCAGCAGTCCCACTCCGGGAACCAAAAACATTCAGTACTTC; cdr3_aa: CASSPTPGTKNIQYF
j_call: TRBJ2-5; v_call: TRBV6-1; d_call: TRBD2; clone_size: NA; cdr3_length: 18; cdr3_nt: TGTGCCAGCAGACTGGGGGCTAGCGGGAGATATTCCTACAATGAGCAGTACTTC; cdr3_aa: CASRLGASGRYSYNEQYF
j_call: TRBJ2-5; v_call: TRBV6-1; d_call: NA; clone_size: NA; cdr3_length: 14; cdr3_nt: TGTGCCACCAAGGTCCCGGGACACCAAAACACCCAGTACTTC; cdr3_aa: CATKVPGHQNTQYF
j_call: TRBJ2-3; v_call: TRBV9; d_call: NA; clone_size: many; cdr3_length: 16; cdr3_nt: TGTGCCAGCAGCCCCGGGACATCCTCTCGCACAGATACGCAGTATTTT; cdr3_aa: CASSPGTSSRTDTQYF
j_call: TRBJ2-1; v_call: TRBV6-5; d_call: TRBD1; clone_size: medium-sized; cdr3_length: 14; cdr3_nt: TGTGCCAGCTGCAAGACAGGGGAGTACAATGAGCAGTTCTTC; cdr3_aa: CASCKTGEYNEQFF
j_call: TRBJ1-2; v_call: TRBV27; d_call: NA; clone_size: few; cdr3_length: 11; cdr3_nt: TGTGCCAGCAGTCAGGGATTCGGCTACACCTTC; cdr3_aa: CASSQGFGYTF
j_call: TRBJ1-1; v_call: TRBV6-1; d_call: NA; clone_size: NA; cdr3_length: 13; cdr3_nt: TGTGCCACTACTAAACAAGGAGAGATTGAAGCTTTCTTT; cdr3_aa: CATTKQGEIEAFF
j_call: TRBJ1-2; v_call: TRBV6-4; d_call: NA; clone_size: many; cdr3_length: 13; cdr3_nt: TGTGCCAGCAGCCCGGAAGCTAACTATGGCTACACCTTC; cdr3_aa: CASSPEANYGYTF
j_call: TRBJ2-7; v_call: TRBV6-1; d_call: NA; clone_size: NA; cdr3_length: 14; cdr3_nt: TGTGCCAGCAAAGGGCCGGGACACCGATACGAGCAGTACTTC; cdr3_aa: CASKGPGHRYEQYF
j_call: TRBJ2-7; v_call: TRBV27; d_call: TRBD2; clone_size: medium-sized; cdr3_length: 15; cdr3_nt: TGTGCCAGCAGTTTAAGGCTGGGAGGGCTCTACGAGCAGTACTTC; cdr3_aa: CASSLRLGGLYEQYF
j_call: TRBJ2-1; v_call: TRBV3-1; d_call: NA; clone_size: NA; cdr3_length: 17; cdr3_nt: TGTGCCAGCAGCCAAGTCCGGCGCTCAAGCTCCTACAATGAGCAGTTCTTC; cdr3_aa: CASSQVRRSSSYNEQFF
j_call: TRBJ2-3; v_call: TRBV10-1; d_call: NA; clone_size: NA; cdr3_length: 17; cdr3_nt: TGCGCCAGCAGTGCGTCCGACCGAGGGGGTGACCCAGATACGCAGTATTTC; cdr3_aa: CASSASDRGGDPDTQYF
j_call: TRBJ1-1; v_call: TRBV7-8; d_call: NA; clone_size: once; cdr3_length: 14; cdr3_nt: TGTGCCAGCAGCTATTTTGGACAGCAAGGTGAAGCTTTCTTT; cdr3_aa: CASSYFGQQGEAFF
j_call: TRBJ2-1; v_call: TRBV10-1; d_call: NA; clone_size: NA; cdr3_length: 15; cdr3_nt: TGCGCCAGCAGTGAGGGTAGCGCTCGCTACAATGAGCAGTTCTTC; cdr3_aa: CASSEGSARYNEQFF
j_call: TRBJ2-3; v_call: TRBV7-2; d_call: TRBD2; clone_size: many; cdr3_length: 20; cdr3_nt: TGTGCCAGCAGCCACCTCCGGCTGGGGCTAGCGGGAGGGCGAACAGATACGCAGTATTTT; cdr3_aa: CASSHLRLGLAGGRTDTQYF
j_call: TRBJ2-5; v_call: TRBV6-1; d_call: TRBD1; clone_size: NA; cdr3_length: 18; cdr3_nt: TGTGCCAGCAAAACGTTACGCCGACAGGGGGAGGTTCAAGAGACCCAGTACTTC; cdr3_aa: CASKTLRRQGEVQETQYF
j_call: TRBJ2-2; v_call: TRBV6-5; d_call: NA; clone_size: NA; cdr3_length: 15; cdr3_nt: TGTGCCAGCAGTTACAGGCTCCCTACCGACAATGAGCTGTTTTTT; cdr3_aa: CASSYRLPTDNELFF
j_call: TRBJ2-3; v_call: TRBV10-1; d_call: NA; clone_size: large; cdr3_length: 13; cdr3_nt: TGCGCCAGCGCAGGGGTTGACACAGATACGCAGTATTTT; cdr3_aa: CASAGVDTDTQYF
j_call: TRBJ2-3; v_call: TRBV6-1; d_call: TRBD2; clone_size: large; cdr3_length: 16; cdr3_nt: TGTGCCAGCAGTGAAGACACGGGAGGGGCGACAGATACGCAGTATTTT; cdr3_aa: CASSEDTGGATDTQYF
j_call: TRBJ2-5; v_call: TRBV6-1; d_call: NA; clone_size: NA; cdr3_length: 13; cdr3_nt: TGTGCCAGCGCCCACGGGGGTGGGGAGACCCAGTACTTC; cdr3_aa: CASAHGGGETQYF
j_call: TRBJ2-3; v_call: TRBV6-1; d_call: NA; clone_size: NA; cdr3_length: 12; cdr3_nt: TGTGCCAGCCGGAGAAGCACAGATACGCAGTATTTT; cdr3_aa: CASRRSTDTQYF
j_call: TRBJ2-1; v_call: TRBV10-3; d_call: NA; clone_size: NA; cdr3_length: 11; cdr3_nt: TGTGCCATCACTCGGGGCAATGAGCAGTTCTTC; cdr3_aa: CAITRGNEQFF
j_call: TRBJ2-3; v_call: TRBV27; d_call: NA; clone_size: NA; cdr3_length: 13; cdr3_nt: TGTGCCAGGAGTTTGCGACCCACAGATACGCAGTATTTC; cdr3_aa: CARSLRPTDTQYF
j_call: TRBJ1-2; v_call: TRBV27; d_call: NA; clone_size: NA; cdr3_length: 15; cdr3_nt: TGTGCCAGCAGTTTAGAGGCCAGCCTTTGGGGGGGCTACACCTTC; cdr3_aa: CASSLEASLWGGYTF
j_call: TRBJ2-4; v_call: TRBV10-1; d_call: NA; clone_size: NA; cdr3_length: 14; cdr3_nt: TGCGGCAGCAAGGGCATGCAAGACCAAGACACTCAGTATTTC; cdr3_aa: CGSKGMQDQDTQYF
j_call: TRBJ2-3; v_call: TRBV10-3; d_call: NA; clone_size: NA; cdr3_length: 13; cdr3_nt: TGTGTCATGGGTGAGGCTGCCACAGATATGCAGTATTTC; cdr3_aa: CVMGEAATDMQYF
j_call: TRBJ2-1; v_call: TRBV6-1; d_call: NA; clone_size: NA; cdr3_length: 15; cdr3_nt: TGTGCCAGCAGCCCGTGGGGAGTCTCCTACAATGAGCAGTTCTTC; cdr3_aa: CASSPWGVSYNEQFF
j_call: TRBJ2-2; v_call: TRBV27; d_call: NA; clone_size: medium-sized; cdr3_length: 17; cdr3_nt: TGTGCCAGCAGTAACTTTGAGAGGGGGAGAAACACCGGGGAGCTGTTTTTT; cdr3_aa: CASSNFERGRNTGELFF
j_call: TRBJ2-1; v_call: TRBV3-1; d_call: TRBD2; clone_size: NA; cdr3_length: 15; cdr3_nt: TGTGCCAGCAGCATGACTAGCGGGAACTACAATGAGCAGTTCTTC; cdr3_aa: CASSMTSGNYNEQFF
j_call: TRBJ2-7; v_call: TRBV6-5; d_call: NA; clone_size: medium-sized; cdr3_length: 16; cdr3_nt: TGTGCCAGCAGCTCCCCCCAGGGCCGGCACCCCTACGAGCAGTACTTC; cdr3_aa: CASSSPQGRHPYEQYF
j_call: TRBJ2-7; v_call: TRBV6-1; d_call: TRBD1; clone_size: NA; cdr3_length: 15; cdr3_nt: TGTGCCAGCAGTGATTTCAGGACAGGGGTCTACGAGCAGTACTTC; cdr3_aa: CASSDFRTGVYEQYF
j_call: TRBJ2-4; v_call: TRBV6-1; d_call: NA; clone_size: NA; cdr3_length: 14; cdr3_nt: TGTGCCGGCAAGGGGCCGCGTGACCAAAACACCCAGTACTTC; cdr3_aa: CAGKGPRDQNTQYF
j_call: TRBJ1-1; v_call: TRBV7-6; d_call: NA; clone_size: many; cdr3_length: 13; cdr3_nt: TGTGCCAGCAGCTTAAGGCAGGGCGCTGAAGCTTTCTTT; cdr3_aa: CASSLRQGAEAFF
j_call: TRBJ2-1; v_call: TRBV6-1; d_call: TRBD1; clone_size: NA; cdr3_length: 16; cdr3_nt: TGTGCCAGCAGTGTCCCGGGGGACAGGGATGAAAATGAGCAGTTCTTC; cdr3_aa: CASSVPGDRDENEQFF
j_call: TRBJ1-1; v_call: TRBV6-1; d_call: TRBD1; clone_size: NA; cdr3_length: 17; cdr3_nt: TGTGCCAGCAGTGGGCCAGGGGGAGGGCTACTGAACACTGACGCTTCCTTT; cdr3_aa: CASSGPGGGLLNTDASF
j_call: TRBJ2-1; v_call: TRBV6-1; d_call: TRBD2; clone_size: few; cdr3_length: 17; cdr3_nt: TGTGCCAGCAGTGTTGGACTAGCGGGATTCGTCCACAATGAGCAGTTCTTC; cdr3_aa: CASSVGLAGFVHNEQFF
j_call: TRBJ2-5; v_call: TRBV6-2/TRBV6-3; d_call: TRBD2; clone_size: many; cdr3_length: 19; cdr3_nt: TGTGCCAGCAGTTACTCACCTGTAACTAGCGGACTATTACAAGAGACCCAGTACTTC; cdr3_aa: CASSYSPVTSGLLQETQYF